The rows below give T cell receptor beta chains drawn from one sample of a study of blood T cells in healthy people across ages. Each CDR3 protein gets one entry after TCRdb re-called the 5' RACE reads with MiXCR. This repertoire shows about 1.7 million distinct CDR3 sequences, roughly 28% found once; its top ten account for approximately 7.7%. The sequenced material came from blood. The source is a woman younger than 45 in good health. The CDR3 runs from the conserved cysteine through the conserved F or W. Fields, in order: D gene, J gene, clone size, V gene, CDR3 DNA, CDR3 protein. A D gene is named only where the DNA matches it firmly. Clone size is given for some rows only: seen once, a few or many times, or a class if the clone is expanded.

TRBD2	TRBJ2-1	many	TRBV18	TGTGCCAGCTCAAAGGGAGCCCGGGAGGCCACAGATGAGCAGTTCTTC	CASSKGAREATDEQFF
NA	TRBJ2-6	few	TRBV29-1	TGCAGCGTTGTGGGGGCCTCTGGGGCCAACGTCCTGACTTTC	CSVVGASGANVLTF
NA	TRBJ2-7	NA	TRBV14	TGTGCCAGCAGCCAGGGGACCCTTCTCGAGCAGTACTTC	CASSQGTLLEQYF
NA	TRBJ2-1	few	TRBV20-1	TGCAGTGCTAGAGATCTGCGGGGAATTGAGCAGTTCTTC	CSARDLRGIEQFF
TRBD2	TRBJ2-7	few	TRBV11-2	TGTGCCAGCAGCTTAGAACGGGAGGGCCGACAGTACGAGCAGTACTTC	CASSLEREGRQYEQYF
NA	TRBJ2-1	few	TRBV4-1	TGCGCCAGCAGCCAAGCCCCCGGGACGGATACCTACAATGAGCAGTTCTTC	CASSQAPGTDTYNEQFF
NA	TRBJ1-2	NA	TRBV7-9	TGTGCCAGCGGCTTATCGGAGCGGAGCTATGGCTACACCTTC	CASGLSERSYGYTF
NA	TRBJ1-1	few	TRBV7-6	TGTGCCAGCAGCGCCTCCCCAAACACTGAAGCTTTCTTT	CASSASPNTEAFF
TRBD1	TRBJ2-1	NA	TRBV29-1	TGCAGCGTTGAAGACCCCCGGGACAGGGGGGGCAATGAGCAGTTCTTC	CSVEDPRDRGGNEQFF
TRBD2	TRBJ2-3	few	TRBV12-3/TRBV12-4	TGTGCCAGCAGTTCCCGACTAGCGGATACGCAGTATTTT	CASSSRLADTQYF
TRBD1	TRBJ1-2	NA	TRBV29-1	TGCAGCGTTACAAGGGGGCGCAACTATGGCTACACCTTC	CSVTRGRNYGYTF
TRBD1	TRBJ2-5	once	TRBV27	TGTGTCAGCAGTCCTACACCGGGACAGGGTTGGGAGACCCAGTACTTC	CVSSPTPGQGWETQYF
TRBD1	TRBJ1-5	many	TRBV12-3/TRBV12-4	TGTGCCAGCAGTGCGGGACAGGTCCAGCCCCAGCATTTT	CASSAGQVQPQHF
NA	TRBJ1-2	many	TRBV6-1	TGTGCCCAAGGGGGGCTGCGGGGCTACACCTTC	CAQGGLRGYTF
NA	TRBJ2-5	NA	TRBV7-2	TGTGCCAGCAGCTTATCGTGGCGAGAGACCCAGTACTTC	CASSLSWRETQYF
TRBD2	TRBJ2-3	NA	TRBV10-3	TGTGCCATCAGTAGTAGCGGGGGGGGAACAGGTACGCAGTATTTT	CAISSSGGGTGTQYF
NA	TRBJ2-1	NA	TRBV7-9	TGTGCCAGCAGCTACCTAGCGACTACACGTTTGTCCTACAATGGGCAGTTCTTC	CASSYLATTRLSYNGQFF
TRBD1	TRBJ1-4	few	TRBV12-3/TRBV12-4	TGTGCCAGCAGCTTAGGAGACAGGGAGGGTGAAAAACTGTTTTTT	CASSLGDREGEKLFF
NA	TRBJ2-1	NA	TRBV7-9	TGTGCCAGCAGCGACATGACAGATTACAATGAGCAGTTCTTC	CASSDMTDYNEQFF